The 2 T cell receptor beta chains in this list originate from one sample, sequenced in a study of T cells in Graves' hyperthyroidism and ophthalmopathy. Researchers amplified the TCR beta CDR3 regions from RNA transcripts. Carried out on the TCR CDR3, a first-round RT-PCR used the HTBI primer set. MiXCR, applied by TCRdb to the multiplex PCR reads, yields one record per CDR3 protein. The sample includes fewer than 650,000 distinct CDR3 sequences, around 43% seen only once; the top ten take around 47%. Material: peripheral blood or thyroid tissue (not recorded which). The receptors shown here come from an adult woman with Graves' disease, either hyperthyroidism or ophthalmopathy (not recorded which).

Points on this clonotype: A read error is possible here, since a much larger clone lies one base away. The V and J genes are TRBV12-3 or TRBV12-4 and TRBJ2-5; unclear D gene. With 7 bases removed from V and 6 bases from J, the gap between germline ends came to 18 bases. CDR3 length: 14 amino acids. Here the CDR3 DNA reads TGTGCCAGCACTGCCGGTTCCGCTTGGAAGACCCAGTACTTC. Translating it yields CASTAGSAWKTQYF.

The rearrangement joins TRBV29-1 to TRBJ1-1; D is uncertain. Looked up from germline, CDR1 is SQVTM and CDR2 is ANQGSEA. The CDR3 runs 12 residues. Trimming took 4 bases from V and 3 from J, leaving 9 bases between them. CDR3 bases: TGCAGCGTTGCCCAGGAGCACACTGAAGCTTTCTTT. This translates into CSVAQEHTEAFF.